Sequencing of this TCR beta chain was carried out in a study of blood T cell repertoires in COVID-19. This clone came up once. Sequenced by immunoSEQ multiplex PCR; TCRdb stores in-frame clones only, minus some. The sample includes over 200,000 clones, less than 90% seen only once; the top ten take over 4%. Sequencing input: peripheral blood. This sequence was found in a man in his 60s who had recovered from COVID-19.

CDR3 nucleotide sequence: TGTGCCAGCAGTCTGACTGAGACGGATGAGACCCAGTACTTC. Translation: CASSLTETDETQYF. This chain joins TRBV6-5 and TRBJ2-5; D call uncertain. Trimming removed 5 bases from V and 5 bases from J, with 15 bases in between. Germline CDR1 and CDR2: MNHEY and SVGAGI. The CDR3 loop spans 14 amino acids.